The sequence of this T cell receptor (beta chain) was determined in a study of beta chain features in type 1 diabetes. CD45RO/CCR7/CD25/CD127/CD95/CD27 separated CD4+ naive, central memory, regulatory and stem cell-like memory cells by sorting. V was shortened by 1 base and J by 3 bases, with 15 bases between the two germline ends. The CDR3 runs to 16 residues. Looked up from germline, CDR1 is MGHRA and CDR2 is YSYEKL. Every isolated RNA sample was fully reverse transcribed, so sequencing captured expressed TCRB transcripts. Sequencing used immunoSEQ multiplex PCR; TCRdb keeps in-frame clones, though not all of them. The table has fewer than 250,000 clones, around an eighth seen once.

V and J are TRBV4-1 and TRBJ1-2, with D uncertain. This receptor was taken from a middle-aged woman in good health. Sequenced sample: naive CD4+ T cells from blood. The CDR3 bases are TGCGCCAGCAGCCAAGCTCTGGGCTCATCTTACTATGGCTACACCTTC. Its translation: CASSQALGSSYYGYTF.